This T cell receptor (beta chain) was retrieved from a study of blood T cell repertoires in COVID-19. Across the study: The United States, Italy and Spain provided the acute and convalescent COVID-19 samples. T cells, B-cell-depleted T cells, or PBMCs supplied cDNA or gDNA.

This CDR3 is built from 14 residues. CDR1 and CDR2 from the germline V gene are MNHNY and SVGAGI (reference sequence). V was clipped by 6 bases and J by 6 bases, with 14 bases between them. Authors' data handling: Using reference gene primer amplification, nucleated cell counts were estimated. TCRdb keeps only in-frame clones here, not all; method: immunoSEQ multiplex PCR. That table gives V, J and clone size, and the DNA gave D and trimming. The table records approximately 250,000 clones, around 86% of them present only once. The TCR was taken from a middle-aged man with active or convalescent COVID-19. The chain employs TRBV6-6 and TRBJ1-4; D is uncertain. The specimen sequenced was peripheral blood. The CDR3 region is CASRFGRVDEKLFF. CDR3 bases: TGTGCCAGCAGATTCGGGCGGGTGGATGAAAAACTGTTTTTT.